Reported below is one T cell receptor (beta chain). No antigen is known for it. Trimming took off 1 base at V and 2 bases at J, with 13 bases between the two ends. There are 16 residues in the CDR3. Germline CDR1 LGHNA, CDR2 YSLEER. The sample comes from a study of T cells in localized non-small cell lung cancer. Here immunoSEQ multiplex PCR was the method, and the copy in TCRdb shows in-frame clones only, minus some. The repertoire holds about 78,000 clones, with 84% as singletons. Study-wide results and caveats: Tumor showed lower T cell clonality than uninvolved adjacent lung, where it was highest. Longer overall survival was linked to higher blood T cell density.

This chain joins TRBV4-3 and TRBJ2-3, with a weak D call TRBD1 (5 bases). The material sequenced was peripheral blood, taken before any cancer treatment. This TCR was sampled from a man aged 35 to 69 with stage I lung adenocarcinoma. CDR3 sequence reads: CASSQGTSSITDTQYF. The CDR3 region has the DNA TGCGCCAGCAGCCAAGGGACATCCTCAATCACAGATACGCAGTATTTT.